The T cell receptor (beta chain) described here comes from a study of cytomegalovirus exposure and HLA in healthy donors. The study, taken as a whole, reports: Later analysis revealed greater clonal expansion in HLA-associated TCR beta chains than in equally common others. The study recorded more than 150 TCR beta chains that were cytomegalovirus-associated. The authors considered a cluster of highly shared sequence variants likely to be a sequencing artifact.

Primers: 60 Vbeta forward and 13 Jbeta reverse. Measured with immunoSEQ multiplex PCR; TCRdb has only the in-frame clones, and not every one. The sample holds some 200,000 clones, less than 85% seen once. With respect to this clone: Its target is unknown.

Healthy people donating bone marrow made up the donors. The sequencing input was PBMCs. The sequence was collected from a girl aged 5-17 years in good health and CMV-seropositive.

CDR3 in amino acids: CASRTGTGVWEKLFF. The CDR3 nucleotides are TGTGCCAGCAGAACCGGGACAGGGGTCTGGGAAAAACTGTTTTTT. The chain is built from TRBV7-8 and TRBJ1-4; 10 bases map to TRBD1. The CDR3 totals 15 residues. Germline V lookup: CDR1 SGHVS, CDR2 FQNEAQ. V lost 6 bases, J lost 8 bases, and 9 bases stayed unmatched. The complete variable domain, with remaining parts taken from reference TRBV7-8 and TRBJ1-4, reads GAGVSQSPRYKVAKRGQDVALRCDPISGHVSLFWYQQALGQGPEFLTYFQNEAQLDKSGLPSDRFFAERPEGSVSTLKIQRTQQEDSAVYLCASRTGTGVWEKLFFGSGTQLSVL.